A single T cell receptor beta chain is shown here with its context. Its antigen is as yet unknown. Using its own MiXCR run on the 5' RACE reads, TCRdb lists one record per CDR3 protein. The table lists 500,000 or so distinct CDR3 sequences, more than 13% of them singletons. This specimen comes from a study of identical twins. General observations from the study: In cord blood, abundant beta clonotypes had fewer insertions; memory showed no trend. In monozygotic twins, models underestimated the sharing of out-of-frame TCR alpha.

This CDR3 is built from 13 residues. Germline V gene data show CDR1 as MNHNS and CDR2 as SASEGT. Trimming pared 5 bases from V and 6 bases from J, leaving 11 bases between. These same records also appear under a second study, on yellow fever vaccine responses in identical twins. Per that paper: In identical twins, vaccine T cell responses appeared partly shared and partly individual.

This chain uses TRBV6-1 with TRBJ1-5; D is ambiguous. The sequence was obtained from a woman aged 18-35 years in good health. The specimen was CD4+ T cells sorted from blood. The CDR3 nucleotides read TGTGCCAGCAGTCGGACTTTCACTCAGCCCCAGCATTTT. Protein product: CASSRTFTQPQHF.